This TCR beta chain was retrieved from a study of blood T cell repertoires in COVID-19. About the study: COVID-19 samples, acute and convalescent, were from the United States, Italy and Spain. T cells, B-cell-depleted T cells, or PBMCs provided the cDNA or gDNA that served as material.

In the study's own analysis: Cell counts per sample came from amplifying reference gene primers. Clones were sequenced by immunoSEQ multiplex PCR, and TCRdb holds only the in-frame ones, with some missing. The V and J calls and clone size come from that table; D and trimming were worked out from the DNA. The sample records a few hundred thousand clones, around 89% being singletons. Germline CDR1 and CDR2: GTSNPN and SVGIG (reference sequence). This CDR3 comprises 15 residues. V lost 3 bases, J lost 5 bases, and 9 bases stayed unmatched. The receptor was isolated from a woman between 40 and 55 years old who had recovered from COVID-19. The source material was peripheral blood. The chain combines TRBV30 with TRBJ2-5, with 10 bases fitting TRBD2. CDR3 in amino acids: CAWSRAAGGGETQYF. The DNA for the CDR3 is TGTGCCTGGAGCCGGGCAGCGGGAGGGGGGGAGACCCAGTACTTC.